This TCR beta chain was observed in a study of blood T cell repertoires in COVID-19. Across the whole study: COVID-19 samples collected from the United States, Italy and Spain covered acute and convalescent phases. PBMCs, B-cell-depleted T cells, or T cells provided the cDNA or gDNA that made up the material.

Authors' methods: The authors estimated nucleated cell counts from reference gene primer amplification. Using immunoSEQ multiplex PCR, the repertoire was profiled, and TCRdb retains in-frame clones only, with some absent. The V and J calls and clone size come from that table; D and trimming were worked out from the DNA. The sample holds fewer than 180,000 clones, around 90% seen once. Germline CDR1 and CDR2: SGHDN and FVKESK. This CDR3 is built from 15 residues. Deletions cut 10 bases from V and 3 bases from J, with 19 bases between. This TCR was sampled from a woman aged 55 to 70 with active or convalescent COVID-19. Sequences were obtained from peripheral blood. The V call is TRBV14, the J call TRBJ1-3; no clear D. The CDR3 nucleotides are TGTGCCACCCCTCGAGGCCACGACGGTGGAAACACCATATATTTT. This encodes CATPRGHDGGNTIYF.